Shown below are 24 T cell receptor beta chains from a single sample sequenced in a study of OX40 agonist ivuxolimab in advanced cancers. The table came from immunoSEQ multiplex PCR; TCRdb's copy has only in-frame clones and leaves some out. The sample has approximately 86,000 clones; roughly 84% are singletons. The source material was CD4+ or CD8+ T cells sorted from blood, sampled in a trial of the OX40 agonist ivuxolimab. The origin of the receptors is an adult with an advanced solid tumor such as melanoma, head and neck, liver or kidney cancer.

The chain links TRBV7-8 to TRBJ1-2; D may be TRBD1 (5 bases). Germline V gene sequence: CDR1 SGHVS, CDR2 FQNEAQ. This CDR3 is 15 amino acids long. The ends were cut back, 1 base at V and 5 bases at J, with 14 bases in the middle. In DNA form, the CDR3 reads TGTGCCAGCAGCTTAGGCCTTGGGGGAGGGTATGGCTACACCTTC. It is translated as CASSLGLGGGYGYTF.

V usage is TRBV7-2 and J usage is TRBJ2-1, with D uncertain. The CDR3 is 15 residues long. Trimming shortened V by 5 bases and J by 0 bases, and 11 bases separated the two germline ends. In germline, CDR1 is SGHTA, CDR2 FQGNSA. CDR3 sequence (DNA): TGTGCCAGCAGCCTTTCCTACAGCTCCTACAATGAGCAGTTCTTC. It codes for CASSLSYSSYNEQFF.

V gene TRBV2 combines with J gene TRBJ1-1, with 9 nucleotides matching TRBD1. CDR3 size: 13 residues. The germline CDR1 and CDR2 sequences are SNHLY and FYNNEI. The V gene end was trimmed by 6 bases and the J gene end by 4 bases; junction bases not matched to a gene: 3. CDR3 residues: CASRKQGATEAFF. The CDR3, as DNA: TGTGCCAGCAGAAAACAGGGGGCCACTGAAGCTTTCTTT.

This clone was picked up a small number of times. The J gene is TRBJ1-1, the V gene TRBV14, with D perhaps TRBD1 (5 bases). This CDR3 has 12 residues. Germline V CDR1 and CDR2: SGHDN, FVKESK. The V end lost 11 bases, the J end lost 5 bases, and 15 bases lay between the germline ends. The CDR3 DNA sequence: TGTGCCCGAAACGGGGGATGGACTGAAGCTTTCTTT. This codes for CARNGGWTEAFF.

V gene TRBV27 combines with J gene TRBJ1-1; maybe TRBD1 (5 bases). Germline assignment: CDR1 MNHEY and CDR2 SMNVEV (reference sequence). Trimming took off 6 bases at V and 4 bases at J, with 18 bases between the two ends. The CDR3 has 15 amino acids. CDR3 sequence (DNA): TGTGCCAGCAGGACCTTCAGGGTATTGGGCACTGAAGCTTTCTTT. Protein sequence: CASRTFRVLGTEAFF.

This sequence joins TRBV5-6 and TRBJ1-2; D call uncertain. CDR3 length equals 15 residues. The germline gives CDR1 SGHDT, CDR2 YYEEEE. V gave up 6 bases and J gave up 4 bases, with 19 bases separating them. In DNA form, the CDR3 reads TGTGCCAGCACTGAAAGGGTCGGGGTGAGCTATGGCTACACCTTC. This codes for CASTERVGVSYGYTF. The full variable domain, its missing parts supplied by reference TRBV5-6 and TRBJ1-2, is DAGVTQSPTHLIKTRGQQVTLRCSPKSGHDTVSWYQQALGQGPQFIFQYYEEEERQRGNFPDRFSGHQFPNYSSELNVNALLLGDSALYLCASTERVGVSYGYTFGSGTRLTVV.

The rearrangement uses TRBV19 and TRBJ2-6, with D tentatively TRBD1 (5 bases). CDR3 size: 14 residues. The V and J ends lost 10 bases and 2 bases respectively, with 12 bases between them. CDR1 is LNHDA, CDR2 SQIVND, per germline (reference sequence). The CDR3 loop reads CATLPGPGANVLTF. The DNA for the CDR3 is TGTGCCACCCTGCCAGGGCCTGGGGCCAACGTCCTGACTTTC. The full variable domain, with the rest looked up from reference TRBV19 and TRBJ2-6, is DGGITQSPKYLFRKEGQNVTLSCEQNLNHDAMYWYRQDPGQGLRLIYYSQIVNDFQKGDIAEGYSVSREKKESFPLTVTSAQKNPTAFYLCATLPGPGANVLTFGAGSRLTVL.

The chain joins TRBV11-2 to TRBJ2-3; possibly TRBD1 for D (5 bases). The CDR3 has 13 residues. CDR1 and CDR2 from the germline V gene are SGHAT and FQNNGV. V was pared by 7 bases and J by 1 base, with 9 bases between. The chain's CDR3 is CASNQGGTDTQYF. The CDR3 region has the DNA TGTGCCAGCAACCAGGGCGGCACAGATACGCAGTATTTT. The complete variable domain, with remaining parts taken from reference TRBV11-2 and TRBJ2-3, reads EAGVAQSPRYKIIEKRQSVAFWCNPISGHATLYWYQQILGQGPKLLIQFQNNGVVDDSQLPKDRFSAERLKGVDSTLKIQPAKLEDSAVYLCASNQGGTDTQYFGPGTRLTVL.

The gene calls are TRBV4-1 and TRBJ1-1; TRBD1 is a possible D gene (5 bases). This CDR3 has 15 residues. The germline V gene has CDR1 MGHRA and CDR2 YSYEKL. V gave up 1 base and J gave up 3 bases, with 12 bases separating them. The CDR3 sequence: CASSQGGGLDTEAFF. In DNA form, the CDR3 reads TGCGCCAGCAGCCAAGGGGGCGGGTTGGACACTGAAGCTTTCTTT.

This chain connects TRBV5-4 to TRBJ1-4, with D maybe TRBD1 (6 bases). The CDR3 spans 15 residues. Germline CDR1 reads SGHNT; CDR2 reads YYREEE (reference sequence). The germline V and J ends were trimmed by 5 bases and 2 bases, with 13 bases remaining between them. The chain's CDR3 is CASRPGGATNEKLFF. In DNA form, the CDR3 reads TGTGCCAGCAGGCCGGGGGGGGCGACTAATGAAAAACTGTTTTTT.

The chain employs TRBV5-1 and TRBJ1-2; D gene uncertain. V was trimmed by 2 bases and J by 6 bases, leaving 17 bases between them. Germline V CDR1 and CDR2: SGHRS, YFSETQ. This CDR3 contains 15 residues. CDR3 sequence reads: CASSLIGSGGDGYTF. CDR3 DNA sequence: TGCGCCAGCAGCTTAATAGGTTCCGGTGGGGATGGCTACACCTTC.

The rearrangement links TRBV6-4 to TRBJ2-3; a possible D gene is TRBD2 (5 bases). The CDR3 is made up of 16 amino acids. Trimming cost V 9 bases and J 0 bases, with 19 bases left between them. Germline V gene lookup returns CDR1 MRHNA and CDR2 SNTAGT. The CDR3 protein is CARPPWRRSSTDTQYF. CDR3 nucleotide sequence: TGTGCCAGACCCCCTTGGAGGCGGTCTAGCACAGATACGCAGTATTTT.

The rearrangement joins TRBV2 to TRBJ2-5; 9 nucleotides match TRBD2. The CDR3 extends over 14 amino acids. J gave up 7 bases and V 2 bases, and 5 bases lay outside the gene matches. Germline loops: CDR1 SNHLY, CDR2 FYNNEI. This CDR3 is CASSELAAGGTQYF. DNA for the CDR3: TGTGCCAGCAGTGAATTGGCAGCGGGGGGGACCCAGTACTTC.

The V and J genes are TRBV5-1 and TRBJ2-3, with 9 bases that match TRBD1. The V gene end was trimmed by 3 bases and the J gene end by 5 bases; junction bases not matched to a gene: 13. There are 17 residues in the CDR3. Germline V lookup: CDR1 SGHRS, CDR2 YFSETQ. The CDR3, as DNA: TGCGCCAGCAGCTACTCCGGGACAGGGACTACTCAAGATACGCAGTATTTT. Residues: CASSYSGTGTTQDTQYF.

The V and J genes are TRBV18 and TRBJ2-3; no definite D call. The CDR3 consists of 15 residues. The V end was cut by 3 bases, the J end by 4 bases, with 14 bases between. Germline CDR1 is KGHSH and CDR2 is LQKENI. The CDR3: CASSPPYPGSDTQYF. DNA of the CDR3: TGTGCCAGCTCACCGCCCTACCCCGGTTCAGATACGCAGTATTTT.

There are a few counts of this clone. This chain joins TRBV27 and TRBJ1-6; D unresolved. CDR3 length equals 13 residues. V was cut by 3 bases and J by 4 bases, with 4 bases left in between. The germline V gene has CDR1 MNHEY and CDR2 SMNVEV (reference sequence). The chain's CDR3 is CASSLDYNSPLHF. The CDR3 coding sequence is TGTGCCAGCAGTTTGGATTATAATTCACCCCTCCACTTT.

The chain employs TRBV9 and TRBJ2-7, with 10 bases fitting TRBD2. This CDR3 is built from 18 residues. The V gene's germline CDR1 is SGDLS and CDR2 YYNGEE. The junction had 17 bases not matched to a gene; V was cut back by 0 bases and J by 8 bases. This CDR3 is CASSVGLAGALEITKQYF. In nucleotides, the CDR3 is TGTGCCAGCAGCGTAGGGCTAGCGGGAGCCCTCGAAATTACTAAGCAGTACTTC.

A single count supports this clone. The chain links TRBV30 to TRBJ2-4; perhaps TRBD2 as D (6 bases). The germline V gene encodes CDR1 GTSNPN and CDR2 SVGIG (reference sequence). The CDR3 sequence is 12 residues long. V was clipped by 2 bases and J by 8 bases, with 10 bases between them. The CDR3 reads CAWSYGGDIQYF. CDR3 sequence (DNA): TGTGCCTGGAGTTACGGGGGTGACATTCAGTACTTC.

The CDR3 region is CATRQGSGNTIYF. CDR3 DNA sequence: TGTGCCACCCGACAGGGTTCTGGAAACACCATATATTTT. This chain uses TRBV7-9 with TRBJ1-3, with 7 bases identical to TRBD1. The CDR3 has 13 amino acids. Germline V lookup: CDR1 SEHNR, CDR2 FQNEAQ (reference sequence). Losses at the gene ends were 10 bases for V and 1 base for J; bases not matched to a gene: 4.

The chain employs TRBV19 and TRBJ1-2; D unclear. V shed 6 bases and J shed 5 bases, with 7 bases lying between them. Germline assignment: CDR1 LNHDA and CDR2 SQIVND (reference sequence). This CDR3 is 11 amino acids long. The CDR3 protein is CASSEPYGYTF. The CDR3 nucleotides are TGTGCCAGTAGCGAGCCTTATGGCTACACCTTC.

The count of this clone is one. The genes are TRBV7-2 and TRBJ1-1; no definite D call. From germline, CDR1 is SGHTA and CDR2 FQGNSA. Trimming shortened V by 0 bases and J by 1 base, and 6 bases separated the two germline ends. The CDR3 has 14 residues. The CDR3 sequence is CASSLAWGNTEAFF. The CDR3 nucleotides are TGTGCCAGCAGCTTAGCGTGGGGGAACACTGAAGCTTTCTTT.

The V call is TRBV7-2, the J call TRBJ2-7; a weak D match, TRBD1 (6 bases). Germline values: CDR1 SGHTA, CDR2 FQGNSA. This CDR3 is 12 amino acids long. With 5 bases removed from V and 5 bases from J, the gap between germline ends came to 10 bases. The CDR3 DNA follows: TGTGCCAGCAGCGTTAACAGGGACGAGCAGTACTTC. This gives the protein CASSVNRDEQYF. The whole variable domain, filled in from reference TRBV7-2 and TRBJ2-7, reads GAGVSQSPSNKVTEKGKDVELRCDPISGHTALYWYRQSLGQGLEFLIYFQGNSAPDKSGLPSDRFSAERTGGSVSTLTIQRTQQEDSAVYLCASSVNRDEQYFGPGTRLTVT.

V gene TRBV4-1 combines with J gene TRBJ2-1; 12 bases map to TRBD2. This CDR3 contains 19 residues. Germline CDR1 MGHRA, CDR2 YSYEKL. V lost 0 bases and J lost 4; bases outside the gene matches: 10. CDR3: CASSQDLGATSGRYNEQFF. The CDR3 DNA is TGCGCCAGCAGCCAAGATTTGGGGGCCACTAGCGGGAGGTACAATGAGCAGTTCTTC.

The chain couples TRBV5-1 to TRBJ2-2, with 7 bases identical to TRBD2. The ends lost 5 bases at V and 0 bases at J; junction bases unmatched: 4. Germline lookup yields CDR1 SGHRS and CDR2 YFSETQ. The CDR3 has 15 residues. CDR3 protein: CASSRTSSNTGELFF. The CDR3 coding sequence is TGCGCCAGCAGTCGGACTAGTTCGAACACCGGGGAGCTGTTTTTT.